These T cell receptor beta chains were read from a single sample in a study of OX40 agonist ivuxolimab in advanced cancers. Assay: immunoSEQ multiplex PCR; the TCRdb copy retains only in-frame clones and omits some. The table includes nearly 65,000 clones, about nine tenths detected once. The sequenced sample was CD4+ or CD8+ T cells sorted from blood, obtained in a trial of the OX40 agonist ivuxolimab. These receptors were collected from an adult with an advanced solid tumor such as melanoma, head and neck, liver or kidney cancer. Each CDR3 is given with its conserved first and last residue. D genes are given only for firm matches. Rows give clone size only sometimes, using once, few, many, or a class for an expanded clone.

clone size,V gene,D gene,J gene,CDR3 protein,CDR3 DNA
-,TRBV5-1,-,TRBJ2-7,CASSLLLPSSYEQYF,TGCGCCAGCAGCTTGCTCTTACCAAGCTCCTACGAGCAGTACTTC
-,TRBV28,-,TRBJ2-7,CASSPPSYGEDFEQYF,TGTGCCAGCAGTCCGCCCTCGTACGGAGAAGACTTCGAGCAGTACTTC
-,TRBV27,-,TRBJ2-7,CASSSLGGAGEQYF,TGTGCCAGCAGTTCACTGGGGGGGGCTGGGGAGCAGTACTTC
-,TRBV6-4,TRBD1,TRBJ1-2,CASSDQGDRGDCGYTF,TGTGCCAGCAGTGACCAAGGGGACAGGGGTGATTGTGGCTACACCTTC
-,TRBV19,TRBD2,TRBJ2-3,CASSTSLGLAGARADTQYF,TGTGCCAGTAGTACCTCACTAGGGCTAGCGGGAGCCCGGGCAGATACGCAGTATTTT
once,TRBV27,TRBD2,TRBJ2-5,CASSPLMKGLAAQETQYF,TGTGCCAGCAGTCCGCTTATGAAGGGACTAGCGGCACAAGAGACCCAGTACTTC
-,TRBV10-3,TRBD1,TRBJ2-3,CAISDFDRGNTQYF,TGTGCCATCAGTGACTTCGACAGGGGAAATACGCAGTATTTT
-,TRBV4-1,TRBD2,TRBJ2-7,CASSQPRLALSYEQYF,TGCGCCAGCAGCCAGCCCAGACTAGCGTTATCCTACGAGCAGTACTTC
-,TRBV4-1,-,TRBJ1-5,CASSQDGNRRQPQHF,TGCGCCAGCAGCCAAGATGGGAACAGAAGACAGCCCCAGCATTTT
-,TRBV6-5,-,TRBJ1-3,CASSYSNIPGNTIYF,TGTGCCAGCAGTTACTCGAACATCCCTGGAAACACCATATATTTT
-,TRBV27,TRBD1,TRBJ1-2,CASSLGQGYGYTF,TGTGCCAGCAGTTTAGGACAGGGCTATGGCTACACCTTC
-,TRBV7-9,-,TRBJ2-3,CASSSTGAARDTQYF,TGTGCCAGCAGCTCCACCGGGGCCGCGCGGGATACGCAGTATTTT
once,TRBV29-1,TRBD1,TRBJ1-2,CSVTGDGANYGYTF,TGCAGCGTGACAGGGGACGGAGCTAACTATGGCTACACCTTC
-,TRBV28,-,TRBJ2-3,CASSLQGFTDTQYF,TGTGCCAGCAGTTTGCAGGGATTCACAGATACGCAGTATTTT
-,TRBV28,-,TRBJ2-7,CASSFGLGSYEQYF,TGTGCCAGCAGTTTCGGACTGGGCTCCTACGAGCAGTACTTC
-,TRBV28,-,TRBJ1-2,CASSFRAQGAGYGYTF,TGTGCCAGCAGCTTCAGGGCACAGGGCGCGGGGTATGGCTACACCTTC
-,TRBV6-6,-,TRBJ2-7,CASRPRQAGDSEQYF,TGTGCCAGCAGACCCCGACAGGCGGGGGATTCTGAGCAGTACTTC
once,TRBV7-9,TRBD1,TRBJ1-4,CASSRQGAANEKLFF,TGTGCCAGCAGCCGACAGGGGGCTGCTAATGAAAAACTGTTTTTT
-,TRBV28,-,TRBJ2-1,CASSTRGRAGPDNEQFF,TGTGCCAGCAGTACGAGAGGGAGAGCGGGTCCTGACAATGAGCAGTTCTTC
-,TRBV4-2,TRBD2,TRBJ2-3,CASSQDGLLAGSSQYF,TGTGCCAGCAGCCAAGATGGGCTGCTAGCGGGATCATCGCAGTATTTT
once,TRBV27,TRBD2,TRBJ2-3,CASSSRTSGGADTQYF,TGTGCCAGCAGTTCTCGCACTAGCGGGGGGGCAGATACGCAGTATTTT
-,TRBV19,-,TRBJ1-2,CASSIRQRANYGYTF,TGTGCCAGTAGTATAAGACAGCGAGCTAACTATGGCTACACCTTC
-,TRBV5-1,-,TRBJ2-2,CASSLDEARVRTGELFF,TGCGCCAGCAGCTTGGACGAGGCCAGGGTGCGCACCGGGGAGCTGTTTTTT
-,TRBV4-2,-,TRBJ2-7,CASSQTSLSHEQYF,TGTGCCAGCAGCCAAACTAGTTTATCCCACGAGCAGTACTTC
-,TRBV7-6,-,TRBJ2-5,CASSFRTDQETQYF,TGTGCCAGCAGCTTTAGGACAGACCAAGAGACCCAGTACTTC
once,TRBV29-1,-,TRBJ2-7,CSVRDSSSEQYF,TGCAGCGTCCGGGACTCCTCCTCCGAGCAGTACTTC
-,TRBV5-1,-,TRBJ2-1,CASSVLGYESSYNEQFF,TGCGCCAGCAGCGTATTAGGATATGAGAGCTCCTACAATGAGCAGTTCTTC
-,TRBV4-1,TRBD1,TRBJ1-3,CASSHRQGGGSGNTIYF,TGCGCCAGCAGCCATAGACAGGGGGGCGGCTCTGGAAACACCATATATTTT
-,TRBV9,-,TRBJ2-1,CASTGGDWSDEQFF,TGTGCCAGCACAGGGGGGGACTGGAGCGATGAGCAGTTCTTC
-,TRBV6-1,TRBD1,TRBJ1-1,CASRLQGMNTEAFF,TGTGCCAGCAGGCTACAGGGGATGAACACTGAAGCTTTCTTT
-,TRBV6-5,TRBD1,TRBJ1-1,CASSILGTGGTEAFF,TGTGCCAGCAGTATCCTCGGGACAGGGGGCACTGAAGCTTTCTTT
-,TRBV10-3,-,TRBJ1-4,CAISSGRDGGNEKLFF,TGTGCCATCAGCTCCGGACGGGACGGGGGTAATGAAAAACTGTTTTTT
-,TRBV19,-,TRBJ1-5,CASSPRRGRDQPQHF,TGTGCCAGTAGTCCTCGCCGGGGAAGGGATCAGCCCCAGCATTTT
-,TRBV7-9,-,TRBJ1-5,CASSLGGDNEHF,TGTGCCAGCAGCTTAGGAGGGGATAACGAGCATTTT
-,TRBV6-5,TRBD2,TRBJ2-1,CASSPLAGAGDEQFF,TGTGCCAGCAGCCCCTTAGCGGGGGCCGGCGATGAGCAGTTCTTC
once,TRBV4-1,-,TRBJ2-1,CASSHRWAERYNEQFF,TGCGCCAGCAGCCATCGGTGGGCGGAGAGATACAATGAGCAGTTCTTC
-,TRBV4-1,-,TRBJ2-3,CASSLTGSDTQYF,TGCGCCAGCAGCCTTACAGGGTCAGATACGCAGTATTTT
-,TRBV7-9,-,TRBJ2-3,CASSPRVVDTDTQYF,TGTGCCAGCAGCCCCCGAGTTGTAGACACAGATACGCAGTATTTT